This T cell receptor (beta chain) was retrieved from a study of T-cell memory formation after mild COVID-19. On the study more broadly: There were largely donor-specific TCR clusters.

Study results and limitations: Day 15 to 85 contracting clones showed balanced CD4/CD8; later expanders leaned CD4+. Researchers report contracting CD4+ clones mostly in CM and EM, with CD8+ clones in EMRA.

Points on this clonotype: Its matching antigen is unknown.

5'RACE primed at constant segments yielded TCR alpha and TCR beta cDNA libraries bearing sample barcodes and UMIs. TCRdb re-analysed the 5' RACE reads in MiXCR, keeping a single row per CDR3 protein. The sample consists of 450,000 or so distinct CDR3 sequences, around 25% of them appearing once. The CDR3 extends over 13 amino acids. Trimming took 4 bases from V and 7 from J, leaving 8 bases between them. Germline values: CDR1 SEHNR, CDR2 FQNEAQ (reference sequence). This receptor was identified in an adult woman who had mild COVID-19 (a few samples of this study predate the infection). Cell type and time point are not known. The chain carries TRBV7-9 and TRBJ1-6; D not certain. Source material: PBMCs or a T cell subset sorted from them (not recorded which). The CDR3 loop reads CASSSGPNSPLHF. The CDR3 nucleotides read TGTGCCAGCAGCTCCGGACCAAATTCACCCCTCCACTTT.